This entry describes one TCR beta chain. Its antigen remains unidentified. The CDR3 extends over 12 amino acids. Between the trimmed V and J ends, which lost 2 bases and 0 bases, there was a span of 2 bases. Germline V lookup: CDR1 SEHNR, CDR2 FQNEAQ (reference sequence). Sequenced by immunoSEQ multiplex PCR; TCRdb stores in-frame clones only, minus some. The data contain 41,000 or so clones, more than 70% of them singletons. This sample is drawn from a study of CD4 T cells in relation to SARS-CoV-2 and coronaviruses. V gene TRBV7-9 combines with J gene TRBJ2-7; D not resolved. Sequencing was done on a sample of naive CD4+ T cells from PBMCs, cultured in vitro. Subset reported: naive CD4+ T cells isolated by negative enrichment. The clonotype originates from an adult with COVID-19. CDR3 residues: CASSLTSYEQYF. The DNA of the CDR3 is TGTGCCAGCAGCTTAACCTCCTACGAGCAGTACTTC.